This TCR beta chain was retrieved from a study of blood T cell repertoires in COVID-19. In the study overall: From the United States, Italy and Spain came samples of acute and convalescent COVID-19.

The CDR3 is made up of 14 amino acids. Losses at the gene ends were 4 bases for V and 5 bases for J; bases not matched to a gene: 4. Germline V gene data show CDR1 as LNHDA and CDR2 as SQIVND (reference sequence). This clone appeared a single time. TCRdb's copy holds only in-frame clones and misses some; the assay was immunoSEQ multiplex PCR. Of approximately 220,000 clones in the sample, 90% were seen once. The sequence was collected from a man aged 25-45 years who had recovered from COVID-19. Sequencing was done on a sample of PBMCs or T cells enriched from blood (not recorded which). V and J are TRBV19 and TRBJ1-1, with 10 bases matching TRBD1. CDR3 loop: CASSRDRGKTEAFF. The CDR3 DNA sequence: TGTGCCAGTAGTAGGGACAGGGGAAAGACTGAAGCTTTCTTT.